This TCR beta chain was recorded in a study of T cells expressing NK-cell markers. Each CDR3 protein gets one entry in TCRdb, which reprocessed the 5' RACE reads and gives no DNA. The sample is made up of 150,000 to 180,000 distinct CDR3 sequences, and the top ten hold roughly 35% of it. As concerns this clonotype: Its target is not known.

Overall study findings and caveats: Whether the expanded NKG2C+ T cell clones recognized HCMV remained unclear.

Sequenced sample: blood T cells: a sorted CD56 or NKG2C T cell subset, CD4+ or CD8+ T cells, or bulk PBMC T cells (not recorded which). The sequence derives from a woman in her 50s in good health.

This chain's CDR3 is CSVGDRGKGVEDTQYF. The rearrangement uses TRBV29-1 and TRBJ2-3; TCRdb selects TRBD1, and the lack of DNA leaves this call unchecked. Looked up from germline, CDR1 is SQVTM and CDR2 is ANQGSEA. The CDR3 is 16 amino acids.